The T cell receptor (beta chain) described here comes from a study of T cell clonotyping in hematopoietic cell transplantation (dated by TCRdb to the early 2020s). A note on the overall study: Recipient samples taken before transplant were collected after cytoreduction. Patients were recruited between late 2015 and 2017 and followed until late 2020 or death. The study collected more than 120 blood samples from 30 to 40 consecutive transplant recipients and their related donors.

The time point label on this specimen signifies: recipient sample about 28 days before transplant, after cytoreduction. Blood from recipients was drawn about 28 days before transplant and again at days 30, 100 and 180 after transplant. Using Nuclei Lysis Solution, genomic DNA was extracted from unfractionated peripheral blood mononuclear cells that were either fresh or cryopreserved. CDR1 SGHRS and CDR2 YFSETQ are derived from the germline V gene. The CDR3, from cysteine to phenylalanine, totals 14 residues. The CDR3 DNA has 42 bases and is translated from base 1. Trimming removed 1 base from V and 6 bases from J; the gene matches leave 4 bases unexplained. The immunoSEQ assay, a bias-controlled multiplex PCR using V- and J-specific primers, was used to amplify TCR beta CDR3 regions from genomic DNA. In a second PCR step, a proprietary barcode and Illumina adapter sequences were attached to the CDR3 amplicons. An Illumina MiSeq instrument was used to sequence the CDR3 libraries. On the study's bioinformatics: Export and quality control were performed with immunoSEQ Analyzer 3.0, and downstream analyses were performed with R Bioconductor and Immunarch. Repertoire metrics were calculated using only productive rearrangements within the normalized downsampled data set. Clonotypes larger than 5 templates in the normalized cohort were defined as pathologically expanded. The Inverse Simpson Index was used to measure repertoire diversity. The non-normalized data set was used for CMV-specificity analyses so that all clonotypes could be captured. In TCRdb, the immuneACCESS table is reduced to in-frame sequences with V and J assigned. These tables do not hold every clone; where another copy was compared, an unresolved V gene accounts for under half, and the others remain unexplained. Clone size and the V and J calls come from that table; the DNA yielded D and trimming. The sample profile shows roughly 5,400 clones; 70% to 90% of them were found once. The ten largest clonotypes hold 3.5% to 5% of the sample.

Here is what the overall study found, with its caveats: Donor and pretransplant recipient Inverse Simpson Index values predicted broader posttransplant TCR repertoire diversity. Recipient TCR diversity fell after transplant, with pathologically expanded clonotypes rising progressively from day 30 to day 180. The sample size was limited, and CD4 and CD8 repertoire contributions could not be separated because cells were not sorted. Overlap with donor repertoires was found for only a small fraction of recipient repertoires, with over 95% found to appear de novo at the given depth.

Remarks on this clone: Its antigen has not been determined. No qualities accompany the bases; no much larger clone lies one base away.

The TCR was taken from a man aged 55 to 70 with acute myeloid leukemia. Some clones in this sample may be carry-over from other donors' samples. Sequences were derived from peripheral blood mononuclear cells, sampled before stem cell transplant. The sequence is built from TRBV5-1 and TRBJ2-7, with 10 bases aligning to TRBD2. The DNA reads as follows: TGCGCCAGCAGCTTGAAACTAGCGGGACTCGAGCAGTACTTC. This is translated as CASSLKLAGLEQYF.